Presented here are 22 T cell receptor beta chains from one specimen sequenced in a study of T cells after yellow fever vaccination. From the 5' RACE reads, TCRdb called clonotypes with MiXCR, one entry per CDR3 protein. The sample gives around 250,000 distinct CDR3 sequences, 6.9% of which show up once; 0.85% is in the top ten. The specimen was CD4+ T cells sorted from PBMCs, collected 15 days after the yellow fever booster vaccination. All receptors derive from a man between 25 and 39 years old who received the YFV17D yellow fever vaccine.

The sample holds a few counts of this clonotype. The rearrangement joins TRBV20-1 to TRBJ1-1; no clear D. Germline V gives CDR1 DFQATT, CDR2 SNEGSKA (reference sequence). The V end was cut by 0 bases, the J end by 7 bases, with 12 bases between. This CDR3 region has 13 residues. CDR3: CSARDVGRDEAFF. The CDR3 bases are TGCAGTGCTAGAGACGTCGGTCGGGATGAAGCTTTCTTT.

This clonotype was seen a few times. V gene TRBV28 combines with J gene TRBJ2-5, with TRBD2 matching over 8 bases. The V gene end was trimmed by 1 base and the J gene end by 5 bases; junction bases not matched to a gene: 6. The CDR3 has 15 residues. The germline V gene has CDR1 MDHEN and CDR2 SYDVKM. CDR3 in amino acids: CASSLSGAGGETQYF. The CDR3 DNA sequence: TGTGCCAGCAGTTTATCAGGGGCGGGGGGTGAGACCCAGTACTTC.

This clonotype was counted a few times. This CDR3 reads CAITKDMVDYGYTF. The CDR3 DNA follows: TGTGCCATCACTAAGGACATGGTGGACTATGGCTACACCTTC. The chain has TRBV10-3 and TRBJ1-2, with D tentatively TRBD1 (5 bases). Germline V CDR1 and CDR2: ENHRY, SYGVKD. The CDR3 length is 14 residues. V lost 7 bases and J lost 3, with 15 bases in between.

This chain links TRBV7-2 with TRBJ2-3; no firm D call. The CDR3 is 12 amino acids. Deletions cut 6 bases from V and 2 bases from J, with 6 bases between. The V gene's germline CDR1 is SGHTA and CDR2 FQGNSA. The CDR3 DNA sequence: TGTGCCAGCAGGCGGTTCACAGATACGCAGTATTTT. Protein product: CASRRFTDTQYF.

To note about this clonotype: One end of the junction is discordant with germline, which a read error may explain. This chain connects TRBV18 to TRBJ1-4; possibly TRBD1 for D (5 bases). CDR3 size: 17 residues. Germline assignment: CDR1 KGHSH and CDR2 LQKENI. The CDR3 reads CASSPGGSQSTNEELFF. The DNA for the CDR3 is TGTGCCAGCTCACCAGGGGGGTCCCAATCAACTAATGAAGAACTGTTTTTT.

Only a few counts were recorded for this clonotype. The J gene is TRBJ2-2, the V gene TRBV29-1; 10 bases agree with TRBD2. With V trimmed by 6 bases and J by 4 bases, 2 bases remained unmatched. CDR1 is SQVTM and CDR2 is ANQGSEA in the germline V gene. The CDR3 loop spans 13 amino acids. CDR3 nucleotide sequence: TGCAGCGTAGCGGGAGGGGGCACCGGGGAGCTGTTTTTT. Residues: CSVAGGGTGELFF.

This clonotype has only a few counts. The chain links TRBV6-5 to TRBJ1-3, with D unresolved. Trimming stripped 2 bases from V and 4 bases from J, with 9 bases between. CDR1 is MNHEY and CDR2 is SVGAGI in the germline V gene. This CDR3 region has 14 residues. CDR3 residues: CASSYQDGGNTIYF. The DNA of the CDR3 is TGTGCCAGCAGTTACCAGGACGGAGGAAACACCATATATTTT.

CDR3 loop: CASAVDFSYEQYF. The DNA of the CDR3 is TGCGCCAGCGCAGTCGACTTCTCCTACGAGCAGTACTTC. The V gene is TRBV4-3, the J gene TRBJ2-7; D is undetermined. V lost 8 bases, J lost 0 bases, and 11 bases lay in between. The CDR3 loop spans 13 amino acids. Per germline, CDR1 LGHNA and CDR2 YSLEER.

This clonotype was recorded many times. The chain couples TRBV10-3 to TRBJ2-5; D not resolved. In germline, CDR1 is ENHRY, CDR2 SYGVKD. The length of the CDR3 is 12 residues. V was shortened by 10 bases and J by 2 bases, with 11 bases between the two germline ends. Written as DNA, the CDR3 is TGTGCCAGCGCTAACGTTCAAGAGACCCAGTACTTC. This translates into CASANVQETQYF.

This chain connects TRBV18 to TRBJ2-3; no firm D call. Between the trimmed V and J ends, which lost 2 bases and 2 bases, there was a span of 5 bases. Germline assignment: CDR1 KGHSH and CDR2 LQKENI. The CDR3 sequence is 13 residues long. The CDR3 sequence is CASSPANTDTQYF. The CDR3 DNA is TGTGCCAGCTCACCAGCTAACACAGATACGCAGTATTTT.

Only a few counts were recorded for this clonotype. The chain uses TRBV20-1 and TRBJ1-5; 11 bases are shared with TRBD1. With V trimmed by 2 bases and J by 6 bases, 6 bases remained unmatched. Germline CDR1 and CDR2: DFQATT and SNEGSKA (reference sequence). The CDR3 contains 15 residues. CDR3 loop: CSARRTGGGFQPQHF. The CDR3 nucleotides are TGCAGTGCTAGACGGACAGGGGGCGGATTTCAGCCCCAGCATTTT.

This clonotype occurred many times. The V and J genes are TRBV29-1 and TRBJ2-7; 11 nucleotides align to TRBD1. CDR1 SQVTM and CDR2 ANQGSEA come from the germline V gene. V gave up 6 bases and J gave up 6 bases; unmatched junction bases: 7. The length of the CDR3 is 13 residues. The CDR3: CSVEDRGLGEQYF. The DNA of the CDR3 is TGCAGCGTCGAGGACAGGGGGCTAGGCGAGCAGTACTTC.

Ten or more counts support this clonotype. The CDR3: CASSLEPNEQFF. Written as DNA, the CDR3 is TGTGCCAGCAGCTTAGAGCCGAATGAGCAGTTCTTC. The rearrangement links TRBV11-2 to TRBJ2-1; D is ambiguous. V gave up 0 bases and J gave up 7 bases, with 4 bases separating them. This CDR3 has 12 residues. Germline V gives CDR1 SGHAT, CDR2 FQNNGV. The full variable domain, in which reference TRBV11-2 and TRBJ2-1 provide the parts outside the CDR3, is EAGVAQSPRYKIIEKRQSVAFWCNPISGHATLYWYQQILGQGPKLLIQFQNNGVVDDSQLPKDRFSAERLKGVDSTLKIQPAKLEDSAVYLCASSLEPNEQFFGPGTRLTVL.

This clonotype was seen at least ten times. The chain is built from TRBV2 and TRBJ2-7; D is ambiguous. The V end was cut by 4 bases, the J end by 4 bases, with 8 bases between. Germline lookup yields CDR1 SNHLY and CDR2 FYNNEI. There are 12 residues in the CDR3. CDR3 in amino acids: CASSVGGYEQYF. In DNA, the CDR3 is TGTGCCAGCAGTGTGGGTGGTTACGAGCAGTACTTC.

The genes are TRBV9 and TRBJ2-1; D is possibly TRBD2 (5 bases). The CDR3 consists of 13 residues. The V gene's germline CDR1 is SGDLS and CDR2 YYNGEE. V dropped 2 bases and J dropped 7 bases, with 10 bases sitting between them. The CDR3 DNA reads as TGTGCCAGCAGCGTTGAGGGATCGAATGAGCAGTTCTTC. Translation gives CASSVEGSNEQFF.

The chain recombines TRBV14 with TRBJ2-1; unclear D gene. CDR1 and CDR2 (germline): SGHDN, FVKESK. Trimming stripped 2 bases from V and 4 bases from J, with 3 bases between. This CDR3 is built from 12 residues. The CDR3 is CASSQQYNEQFF. The CDR3 nucleotides are TGTGCCAGCAGCCAACAGTACAATGAGCAGTTCTTC.

This clonotype was observed at least ten times. The chain links TRBV29-1 to TRBJ2-7; possibly TRBD1 for D (8 bases). CDR3 length: 12 amino acids. Germline loops: CDR1 SQVTM, CDR2 ANQGSEA. V lost 6 bases, J lost 3 bases, and 12 bases lay in between. The CDR3 nucleotides are TGCAGCGTAGCGGGACAGGACTACGAGCAGTACTTC. Protein sequence: CSVAGQDYEQYF.

The genes are TRBV14 and TRBJ1-5; unclear D gene. Germline V gene lookup returns CDR1 SGHDN and CDR2 FVKESK. The V end lost 0 bases, the J end lost 9 bases, and 9 bases lay between the germline ends. This CDR3 has 13 residues. As DNA, the CDR3 is TGTGCCAGCAGCCAAGACGCCCGGGGGCCCCAGCATTTT. As protein: CASSQDARGPQHF. Together with reference TRBV14 and TRBJ1-5, the CDR3 gives the full variable domain: EAGVTQFPSHSVIEKGQTVTLRCDPISGHDNLYWYRRVMGKEIKFLLHFVKESKQDESGMPNNRFLAERTGGTYSTLKVQPAELEDSGVYFCASSQDARGPQHFGDGTRLSIL.

The V gene is TRBV12-3 or TRBV12-4, the J gene TRBJ1-1; D is ambiguous. Trimming stripped 6 bases from V and 1 base from J, with 9 bases between. The CDR3 is made up of 13 amino acids. CDR3 sequence reads: CASSHGSNTEAFF. CDR3 bases: TGTGCCAGCAGCCACGGGTCGAACACTGAAGCTTTCTTT.

At least ten counts were recorded for this clonotype. V and J are TRBV5-1 and TRBJ2-2; the D gene is possibly TRBD2 (6 bases). V lost 4 bases and J 4 bases, leaving 11 bases between the germline ends. From germline, CDR1 is SGHRS and CDR2 YFSETQ. The CDR3 runs to 14 residues. CDR3 nucleotides: TGCGCCAGCAGCCTTAGCGGTTCCACCGGGGAGCTGTTTTTT. Protein product: CASSLSGSTGELFF.

This clonotype occurred many times. This rearrangement joins TRBV20-1 to TRBJ2-3; D is undetermined. This CDR3 comprises 11 residues. V lost 0 bases, J lost 5 bases, and 3 bases lay in between. Germline V CDR1 and CDR2: DFQATT, SNEGSKA (reference sequence). The CDR3 is CSARDLDTQYF. The CDR3 DNA sequence: TGCAGTGCTAGAGATCTAGATACGCAGTATTTT.

This clonotype was observed a few times. The CDR3 DNA sequence: TGTGCCAGCAGCCCCGGGACTAGCAATGAGCAGTTCTTC. Its translation: CASSPGTSNEQFF. The chain links TRBV11-2 to TRBJ2-1; 8 bases fit TRBD2. V trimming: 5 bases; J trimming: 6 bases; junction bases outside the gene matches: 3. The CDR3 runs 13 residues. Per the germline V gene, CDR1 is SGHAT and CDR2 is FQNNGV. The variable domain in full, completed from reference TRBV11-2 and TRBJ2-1, reads EAGVAQSPRYKIIEKRQSVAFWCNPISGHATLYWYQQILGQGPKLLIQFQNNGVVDDSQLPKDRFSAERLKGVDSTLKIQPAKLEDSAVYLCASSPGTSNEQFFGPGTRLTVL.